The 23 T cell receptor beta chains below all came from one sample that was sequenced in a study of post-analysis software for immune sequencing data. The study, taken as a whole, reports: Elevated frequency relative to controls characterized roughly 5 TRBV segments in patients, TRBV5-6, TRBV5-1 and TRBV20-1 among them.

Built from TCR beta cDNA, the libraries had unique molecular identifiers in them. A single record per CDR3 protein comes from TCRdb applying MiXCR to the PCR reads. The top ten hold around 0.6% of the sample, which has some 690,000 distinct CDR3 sequences, approximately 30% seen once. These receptors have no known antigen. The sequencing input was blood. These TCRs come from a girl aged 5 to 17 with multiple sclerosis.

This chain uses TRBV6-1 with TRBJ2-4, with D uncertain. The J call may be incorrect, as the DNA end agrees better with TRBJ2-7. The CDR3 spans 13 residues. Per germline, CDR1 MNHNS and CDR2 SASEGT. The CDR3 spells CASRFSMVDEQYF. DNA of the CDR3: TGTGCCAGCCGCTTCTCCATGGTTGACGAGCAGTACTTC.

This clonotype was picked up a small number of times. The chain is built from TRBV28 and TRBJ1-2; 7 positions match TRBD1. This CDR3 has 15 residues. Germline V CDR1 and CDR2: MDHEN, SYDVKM. The V segment lost 7 bases and the J segment 2 bases; nucleotides outside the gene matches: 10. The CDR3 is CASTAARGVNYGYTF. As DNA, the CDR3 is TGTGCCAGCACCGCGGCCAGGGGGGTAAACTATGGCTACACCTTC.

This chain's CDR3 is CSGASSSGNNEQYF. Here the CDR3 DNA reads TGCAGCGGGGCTTCTTCTAGCGGGAATAATGAGCAGTACTTC. The gene calls are TRBV29-1 and TRBJ2-7; TRBD2 aligns across 9 bases. The V gene end was trimmed by 7 bases and the J gene end by 7 bases; junction bases not matched to a gene: 14. The germline gives CDR1 SQVTM, CDR2 ANQGSEA. The CDR3 loop spans 14 amino acids.

The table lists this clonotype with many counts. The gene calls are TRBV6-4 and TRBJ2-3, with 12 nucleotides matching TRBD2. V was pared by 4 bases and J by 4 bases, with 0 bases of the junction left unmatched. CDR3 length: 14 amino acids. Germline V lookup: CDR1 MRHNA, CDR2 SNTAGT. The DNA for the CDR3 is TGTGCCAGCAGTGGACTAGCGGGGGCAGATACGCAGTATTTT. It codes for CASSGLAGADTQYF.

The chain has TRBV7-2 and TRBJ2-3, with 12 bases lining up with TRBD2. CDR1 is SGHTA, CDR2 FQGNSA, per germline. This CDR3 has 16 residues. V shed 0 bases and J 6 bases; nucleotides not matched to a gene: 4. This CDR3 is CASSLALAGGGDTQYF. The DNA of the CDR3 is TGTGCCAGCAGCTTAGCCCTAGCGGGAGGGGGGGATACGCAGTATTTT.

This clonotype was seen a few times. The chain has TRBV20-1 and TRBJ2-3; 8 nucleotides agree with TRBD2. The V gene's germline CDR1 is DFQATT and CDR2 SNEGSKA (reference sequence). The CDR3 covers 15 residues. V shed 1 base, J shed 2 bases, and the junction held 5 bases outside the gene matches. CDR3 nucleotides: TGCAGTGCTAGAGTCCCGGGGGGGTACACAGATACGCAGTATTTT. This sequence encodes CSARVPGGYTDTQYF.

The chain links TRBV29-1 to TRBJ1-2; TRBD1 matches at 10 bases. Trimming took 7 bases from V and 2 from J; bases not matched to a gene: 4. The CDR3 length is 13 residues. In germline, CDR1 is SQVTM, CDR2 ANQGSEA. The DNA of the CDR3 is TGCAGCGGTGGGACAGGGGTAAACTATGGCTACACCTTC. Its translation: CSGGTGVNYGYTF.

The CDR3 loop is CASSPPVGQGNEQYF. Here the CDR3 DNA reads TGTGCCAGCAGCCCCCCAGTGGGACAGGGTAACGAGCAGTACTTC. The chain recombines TRBV7-9 with TRBJ2-5, with 9 bases lining up with TRBD1. The J call could be wrong; TRBJ2-7 is a better fit for the DNA end. The CDR3 is 15 amino acids. The germline CDR1 and CDR2 sequences are SEHNR and FQNEAQ (reference sequence).

The chain combines TRBV20-1 with TRBJ1-5, with 8 bases identical to TRBD1. Per germline, CDR1 DFQATT and CDR2 SNEGSKA (reference sequence). The length of the CDR3 is 13 residues. With V trimmed by 5 bases and J by 3 bases, 3 bases remained unmatched. This chain's CDR3 is CSAGQGYNQPQHF. CDR3 in DNA: TGCAGTGCTGGACAGGGTTACAATCAGCCCCAGCATTTT.

The chain joins TRBV12-3 or TRBV12-4 to TRBJ2-1, with 12 bases matching TRBD2. The CDR3 has 17 amino acids. The J segment lost 2 bases and the V segment lost 6 bases, leaving 8 bases of the junction unmatched. The CDR3 DNA is TGTGCCAGCAGCCCGGGTTCTAGCGGGGGGGCCTACAATGAGCAGTTCTTC. Translation: CASSPGSSGGAYNEQFF.

The rearrangement links TRBV7-2 to TRBJ1-6; 7 bases are shared with TRBD1. The germline gives CDR1 SGHTA, CDR2 FQGNSA. The ends lost 5 bases at V and 10 bases at J; junction bases unmatched: 8. The CDR3 has 14 amino acids. The DNA for the CDR3 is TGTGCCAGCAGCGTTAAACAGGGGTGGTCACCCCTCCACTTT. Amino acid sequence: CASSVKQGWSPLHF.

This clonotype was counted ten times or more. The J gene is TRBJ2-7, the V gene TRBV5-1; TRBD1 matches at 7 bases. This CDR3 region has 14 residues. The ends lost 1 base at V and 3 bases at J; junction bases unmatched: 4. In germline, CDR1 is SGHRS, CDR2 YFSETQ. The CDR3: CASSLSTGSYEQYF. CDR3 coding DNA: TGCGCCAGCAGCTTGTCGACAGGGAGCTACGAGCAGTACTTC.

The gene calls are TRBV20-1 and TRBJ2-7, with TRBD2 matching over 9 bases. The CDR3 covers 14 residues. Germline assignment: CDR1 DFQATT and CDR2 SNEGSKA (reference sequence). The V segment lost 2 bases and the J segment 2 bases; nucleotides outside the gene matches: 4. The CDR3 loop is CSARLTSGTYEQYF. Here the CDR3 DNA reads TGCAGTGCTAGACTGACTAGCGGAACCTACGAGCAGTACTTC.

This rearrangement joins TRBV24-1 to TRBJ1-5; D remains unclear. Deletions cut 4 bases from V and 10 bases from J, with 13 bases between. Germline-derived CDR1 and CDR2 are KGHDR and SFDVKD. The CDR3 loop spans 13 amino acids. DNA of the CDR3: TGTGCCACCAGTGAATCGGGTGGAAGCCCCCAGCATTTT. This translates into CATSESGGSPQHF.

The chain has TRBV5-1 and TRBJ2-3; 10 positions agree with TRBD2. The CDR3 covers 17 residues. Per germline, CDR1 SGHRS and CDR2 YFSETQ. The trim removed 1 base at V and 2 bases at J, leaving 7 bases unmatched. The CDR3 DNA follows: TGCGCCAGCAGCTTGTGGCCAGCGGGAGGGTCCACAGATACGCAGTATTTT. It is translated as CASSLWPAGGSTDTQYF. Filled out from reference TRBV5-1 and TRBJ2-3, the complete variable domain reads KAGVTQTPRYLIKTRGQQVTLSCSPISGHRSVSWYQQTPGQGLQFLFEYFSETQRNKGNFPGRFSGRQFSNSRSEMNVSTLELGDSALYLCASSLWPAGGSTDTQYFGPGTRLTVL.

This clonotype has a handful of counts. V usage is TRBV20-1 and J usage is TRBJ2-1; TRBD2 agrees at 10 bases. Per the germline V gene, CDR1 is DFQATT and CDR2 is SNEGSKA (reference sequence). This CDR3 has 15 amino acids. J was trimmed by 7 bases and V by 6 bases; bases with no gene match: 12. The CDR3 nucleotides read TGCAGTGCGGGACAAACTAGCGGGGTGAGAAATGAGCAGTTCTTC. Encoded protein: CSAGQTSGVRNEQFF.

This clonotype was observed a handful of times. The chain has TRBV4-2 and TRBJ1-5; no reliable D call. The length of the CDR3 is 15 residues. The V gene's germline CDR1 is LGHNA and CDR2 YNFKEQ. The V end lost 1 base, the J end lost 2 bases, and 9 bases lay between the germline ends. The CDR3 sequence is CASSQAGSGNQPQHF. CDR3 DNA sequence: TGTGCCAGCAGCCAAGCCGGAAGCGGCAATCAGCCCCAGCATTTT.

This clonotype has more than one count but fewer than ten. V and J are TRBV7-9 and TRBJ1-2; D gene uncertain. Trimming stripped 2 bases from V and 2 bases from J, with 12 bases between. The CDR3 consists of 15 residues. CDR1 is SEHNR, CDR2 FQNEAQ, per germline (reference sequence). As DNA, the CDR3 is TGTGCCAGCAGCTTATCCATGACGGGGAACTATGGCTACACCTTC. Protein sequence: CASSLSMTGNYGYTF.

The chain couples TRBV12-3 or TRBV12-4 to TRBJ1-5; possible D gene TRBD1, 5 bases. The CDR3 spans 15 residues. V was cut by 3 bases and J by 0 bases, with 9 bases left in between. The CDR3 DNA reads as TGTGCCAGCAGTTTCCACAGGATTAGCAATCAGCCCCAGCATTTT. Translation gives CASSFHRISNQPQHF.

In this sample, this clonotype turned up a few times. The genes are TRBV13 and TRBJ2-5; 10 bases line up with TRBD1. CDR1 PRHDT and CDR2 FYEKMQ come from the germline V gene (reference sequence). The CDR3 covers 17 residues. V lost 5 bases to trimming and J lost 4 bases; unmatched junction nucleotides: 13. The CDR3 reads CASSGQRQGAPGETQYF. Written as DNA, the CDR3 is TGTGCCAGCAGCGGACAAAGACAGGGGGCGCCGGGAGAGACCCAGTACTTC.

A few counts support this clonotype. The chain uses TRBV7-8 and TRBJ2-6; no firm D call. In germline, CDR1 is SGHVS, CDR2 FQNEAQ. V lost 2 bases to trimming and J lost 0 bases, with 20 bases between them. The CDR3 is made up of 20 amino acids. The CDR3 loop is CASSLWLWQTKSSGANVLTF. The CDR3 nucleotides read TGTGCCAGCAGCTTATGGTTGTGGCAGACGAAGAGCTCTGGGGCCAACGTCCTGACTTTC.

This clonotype was counted only a few times. In DNA form, the CDR3 reads TGCAGTGCTAGAGGCGGGGGGGGAGGCGAGACCCAGTACTTC. It codes for CSARGGGGGETQYF. J is TRBJ2-5 and V is TRBV20-1; 9 positions match TRBD2. CDR3 size: 14 residues. Looked up from germline, CDR1 is DFQATT and CDR2 is SNEGSKA (reference sequence). V lost 1 base to trimming and J lost 5 bases; unmatched junction nucleotides: 5.

This clonotype was observed a handful of times. The genes are TRBV11-2 and TRBJ2-3; D unclear. There are 15 residues in the CDR3. Germline values: CDR1 SGHAT, CDR2 FQNNGV. V shed 5 bases and J shed 2 bases, with 14 bases lying between them. The CDR3, as DNA: TGTGCCAGCAGCCCCAACCGACACCCCACAGATACGCAGTATTTT. Protein: CASSPNRHPTDTQYF.